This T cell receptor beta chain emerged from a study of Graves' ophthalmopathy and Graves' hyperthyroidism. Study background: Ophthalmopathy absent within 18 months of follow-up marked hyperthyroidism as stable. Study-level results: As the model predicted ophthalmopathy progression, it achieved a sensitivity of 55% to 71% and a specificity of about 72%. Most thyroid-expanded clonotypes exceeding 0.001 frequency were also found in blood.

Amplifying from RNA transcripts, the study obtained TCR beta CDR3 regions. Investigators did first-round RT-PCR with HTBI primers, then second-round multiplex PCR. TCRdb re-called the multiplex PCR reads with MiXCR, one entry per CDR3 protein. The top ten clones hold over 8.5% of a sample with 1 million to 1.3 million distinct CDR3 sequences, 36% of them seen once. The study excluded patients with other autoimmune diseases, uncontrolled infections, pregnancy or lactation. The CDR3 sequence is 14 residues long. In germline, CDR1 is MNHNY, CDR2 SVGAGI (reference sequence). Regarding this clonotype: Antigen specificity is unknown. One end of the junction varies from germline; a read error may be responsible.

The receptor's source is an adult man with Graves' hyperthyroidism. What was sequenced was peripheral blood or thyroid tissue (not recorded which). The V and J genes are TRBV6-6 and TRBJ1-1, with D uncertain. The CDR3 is CASSHPSRRGIALF. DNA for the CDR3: TGTGCCAGCAGCCACCCATCCAGGCGGGGTATCGCTCTCTTT.